The source of this T cell receptor beta chain is a study of radiation and T cells in renal cell carcinoma (dated by TCRdb to 2019 to 2021). At the level of the whole study: The samples were drawn from a clinical trial, where primary renal cell carcinomas were treated with 15 Gy of stereotactic body radiation therapy and then removed by nephrectomy 4 weeks afterward. A total of around 50 samples underwent TCR beta sequencing, made up of roughly 26 tumors and about 27 peripheral blood samples. A total of about 3.8 million unique CDR3 nucleotide sequences, encoding 2,500,000 or so unique CDR3 amino acid sequences, were found across all 50 or so samples. The investigation overall reported the following: An increase in top tumor clonotypes in blood was observed from baseline to 2 weeks post-radiation, followed by contraction by 4 weeks, which was taken to suggest transient expansion of tumor-resident clones. Tracking of blood repertoire dynamics stopped at around 4 weeks after treatment, with no follow-up past that point. Because pretreatment tumor biopsies were not available, the study could not determine whether clonotypes were already present within the tumor at baseline. With a single-armed trial design, the study had no way to address how radiation dose or scheduling affects the TCR repertoire.

Read against the paper, the sample's time point label means: blood 2 weeks post-SBRT. The meaning of the sample's treatment or condition label: 15 Gy SBRT to primary tumor, nephrectomy 4 weeks later. To follow tumor-enriched clonotypes, serial peripheral blood was collected from radiation-treated patients at baseline and at 2 weeks and 4 weeks after SBRT. Every patient had renal cell carcinoma of clear cell pathology. Genomic DNA for TCR sequencing was prepared using the QIAamp DNA Blood Mini Kit (Qiagen). Samples were included in the analyses only if all quality control checks were passed. The immunoSEQ kit was used, according to the manufacturer's recommendations, to generate TCR beta libraries from genomic DNA. To prepare the libraries, a first multiplex PCR with proprietary primers was run, followed by a second PCR that added unique barcodes, and a bead cleanup was done after each round. Each sample batch included a kit-provided positive control reaction and a negative control reaction. The final libraries were assessed on an Agilent 4200 TapeStation D1000 ScreenTape, pooled by volume, and quantified by qPCR. An Illumina NextSeq500 fitted with a MidOutput 150-cycle cartridge performed the sequencing, running 156 Read1 cycles and 15 Index1 cycles with the kit's custom primers. The pooled library was loaded at 0.95 to 1 pM, with an approximately 20% PhiX control spiked in. As for how the authors treated the data: Vendor-processed data were analyzed in R, and a clonotype was defined as all T cells sharing the same CDR3 nucleotide sequence. In the clone abundance analyses, frequencies were normalized to the 10,000 most abundant clones in each sample. Before analysis, public T cell clones were removed, and these numbered fewer than six per sample on average. Tumor-enriched clonotypes and baseline blood-enriched clonotypes were defined as those with an abundance difference of at least 32-fold between compartments. A beta-binomial differential abundance model was used to identify clonotypes that were expanded or contracted between blood time points. The Baroni-Urbani and Buser coefficient was used to measure tumor-blood repertoire similarity, and groups were compared with two-tailed Wilcoxon tests in R. The immuneACCESS repertoire file appears here via TCRdb, limited to in-frame rearrangements. These files lack a portion of the clones; in checked studies, under half of the deficit traces to unresolved V genes, and the cause of the others is not known. Clone size and the V and J calls come from that table; the DNA yielded D and trimming. This sample has some 130,000 clones in its table, and approximately 80% of those were observed once. About 1.9% of the sample rests with the top ten.

In regard to this clone: Its antigen is still unknown. Qualities for individual bases were not recorded, and no much larger clone is one base off.

This specimen consisted of blood, obtained from a patient whose treatment included radiotherapy and nephrectomy. This sequence was found in a woman in her sixties or seventies with renal cell carcinoma.

The nucleotide sequence reads as follows: TGCAGCGTTGCAGGGGGCCGAGAGACCCAGTACTTC. The encoded protein is CSVAGGRETQYF. The sequence is built from TRBV29-1 and TRBJ2-5; 8 bases in the middle match TRBD1. As encoded in the germline V gene, CDR1 is SQVTM while CDR2 is ANQGSEA. For this chain, trimming is 4 bases at the V end and 4 bases at the J end, and the number of junction bases without a gene match is 2. From the cysteine through the phenylalanine, the CDR3 covers 12 amino acids. Here the CDR3 DNA is all that survives: 36 bases in frame from base 1.